This T cell receptor (beta chain) was sequenced for a study of cytomegalovirus exposure and HLA in healthy donors. About the study: The 100 to 150 validation repertoires and the roughly 670 first-cohort repertoires shared a platform, a later analysis reported.

Germline V gives CDR1 SGHDN, CDR2 FVKESK. V trimming: 5 bases; J trimming: 3 bases; junction bases outside the gene matches: 6. CDR3 length: 14 residues. Produced via immunoSEQ multiplex PCR; TCRdb's table is partial and in-frame only. The table has 220,000 or so clones, over 80% seen once. Sequences were obtained from PBMCs. This sequence was found in a young woman in good health and CMV-seropositive. The chain combines TRBV14 with TRBJ2-7, with TRBD1 matching over 8 bases. DNA of the CDR3: TGTGCCAGCAGCGAGTTAGGACAGGGCTACGAGCAGTACTTC. Its translation is CASSELGQGYEQYF. Drawing the rest from reference TRBV14 and TRBJ2-7, the complete variable domain is EAGVTQFPSHSVIEKGQTVTLRCDPISGHDNLYWYRRVMGKEIKFLLHFVKESKQDESGMPNNRFLAERTGGTYSTLKVQPAELEDSGVYFCASSELGQGYEQYFGPGTRLTVT.